The T cell receptor (beta chain) under discussion was sequenced for a study of blood T cell repertoires in COVID-19. Across the study: The United States, Italy and Spain provided the acute and convalescent COVID-19 samples. PBMCs, B-cell-depleted T cells, or T cells provided the cDNA or gDNA that made up the material.

Original handling: Researchers report that nucleated cell counts were estimated from reference gene primer amplification. The repertoire was sequenced with immunoSEQ multiplex PCR; TCRdb's copy has only in-frame clones and lacks some. The D gene and trimming were derived from the DNA, and the V and J assignments and clone size from that table. In the table there are 70,000 to 95,000 clones, 85% of which are singletons. V lost 5 bases and J lost 4, with 16 bases in between. CDR1 SGHTA and CDR2 FQGNSA come from the germline V gene. This CDR3 region has 15 residues. Source material: peripheral blood. The chain joins TRBV7-2 to TRBJ2-3, with D possibly TRBD2 on 5 matching bases. This TCR was sampled from a woman between 65 and 79 years old with active or convalescent COVID-19. CDR3 sequence: CASSRNVARADTQYF. CDR3 DNA sequence: TGTGCCAGCAGCCGCAACGTAGCGAGGGCAGATACGCAGTATTTT.